This TCR beta chain comes out of a study of T cells in Graves' hyperthyroidism and ophthalmopathy. Findings of the study overall: The model foresaw ophthalmopathy a median roughly 6 months prior to onset.

Notes on this clonotype: Its antigen is undetermined.

The CDR3 length is 14 residues. J was trimmed by 4 bases and V by 6 bases; bases with no gene match: 5. Germline CDR1 is DFQATT and CDR2 is SNEGSKA (reference sequence). The investigators amplified TCR beta CDR3 regions from RNA transcripts. TCR CDR3 underwent first-round RT-PCR with the HTBI primer set. MiXCR was run by TCRdb on the multiplex PCR reads, yielding one entry per CDR3 protein. The sample includes hundreds of thousands of distinct CDR3 sequences, 38% of them seen just once. Material: blood. The chain links TRBV20-1 to TRBJ1-6; 8 bases map to TRBD1. This clonotype originated in a man aged 18 to 35 with Graves' hyperthyroidism. The CDR3 sequence: CSALTGAYNSPLHF. CDR3 DNA sequence: TGCAGTGCCCTGACAGGGGCGTATAATTCACCCCTCCACTTT.